This T cell receptor beta chain was sequenced during a study of blood T cell repertoires in COVID-19. The overall study: COVID-19 samples collected from the United States, Italy and Spain covered acute and convalescent phases. The cDNA or gDNA used as material had been derived from T cells, B-cell-depleted T cells, or PBMCs.

Original processing methods: Estimation of nucleated cell counts was performed using reference gene primer amplification. TCRdb's table, derived via immunoSEQ multiplex PCR, lists solely in-frame clones and lacks some. D and trimming were read from the DNA, whereas the V and J calls and clone size are those reported in that table. The sample has around 170,000 clones; about 86% are singletons. Deletions cut 4 bases from V and 10 bases from J, with 17 bases between. This CDR3 spans 14 amino acids. Germline values: CDR1 LGHDT, CDR2 YNNKEL (reference sequence). Sample: peripheral blood. The chain carries TRBV3-1 (or the pseudogene TRBV3-2) and TRBJ1-5; D is undetermined. The TCR comes from a woman aged 65 to 85 with acute or convalescent COVID-19. In DNA form, the CDR3 reads TGTGCCAGCAGCCCCCTTGGGAGTGCGGAACCCCAGCATTTT. This codes for CASSPLGSAEPQHF.